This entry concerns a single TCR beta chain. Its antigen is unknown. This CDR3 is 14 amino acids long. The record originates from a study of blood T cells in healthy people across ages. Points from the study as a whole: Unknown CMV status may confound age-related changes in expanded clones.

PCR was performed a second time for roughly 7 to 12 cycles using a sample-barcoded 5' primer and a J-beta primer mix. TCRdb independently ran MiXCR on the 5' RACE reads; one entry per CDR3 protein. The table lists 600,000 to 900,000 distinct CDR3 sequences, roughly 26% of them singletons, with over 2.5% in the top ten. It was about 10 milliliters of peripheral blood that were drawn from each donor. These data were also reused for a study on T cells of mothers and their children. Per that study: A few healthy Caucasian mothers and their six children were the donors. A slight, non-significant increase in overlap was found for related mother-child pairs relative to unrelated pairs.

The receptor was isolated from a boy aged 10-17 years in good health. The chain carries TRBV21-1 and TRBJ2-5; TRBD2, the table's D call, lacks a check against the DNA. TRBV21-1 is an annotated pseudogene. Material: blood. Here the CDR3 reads CASSLSRSSETQYF. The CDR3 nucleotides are TGTGCCAGCAGCCTCAGCCGGAGCTCAGAGACCCAGTACTTC.